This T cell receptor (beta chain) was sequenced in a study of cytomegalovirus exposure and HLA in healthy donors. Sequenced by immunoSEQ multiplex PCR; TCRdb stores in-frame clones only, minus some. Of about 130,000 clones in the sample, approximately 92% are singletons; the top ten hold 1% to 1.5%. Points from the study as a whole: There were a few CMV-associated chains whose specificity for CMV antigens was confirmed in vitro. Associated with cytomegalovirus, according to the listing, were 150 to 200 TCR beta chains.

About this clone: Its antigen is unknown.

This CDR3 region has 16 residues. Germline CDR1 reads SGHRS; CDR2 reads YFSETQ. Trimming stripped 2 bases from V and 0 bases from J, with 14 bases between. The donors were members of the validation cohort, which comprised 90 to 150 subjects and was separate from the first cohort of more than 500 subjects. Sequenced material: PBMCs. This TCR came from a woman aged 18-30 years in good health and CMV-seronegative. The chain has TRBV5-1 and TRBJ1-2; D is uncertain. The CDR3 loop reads CASSLDDPRANYGYTF. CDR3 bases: TGCGCCAGCAGCTTAGACGACCCGCGGGCTAACTATGGCTACACCTTC.